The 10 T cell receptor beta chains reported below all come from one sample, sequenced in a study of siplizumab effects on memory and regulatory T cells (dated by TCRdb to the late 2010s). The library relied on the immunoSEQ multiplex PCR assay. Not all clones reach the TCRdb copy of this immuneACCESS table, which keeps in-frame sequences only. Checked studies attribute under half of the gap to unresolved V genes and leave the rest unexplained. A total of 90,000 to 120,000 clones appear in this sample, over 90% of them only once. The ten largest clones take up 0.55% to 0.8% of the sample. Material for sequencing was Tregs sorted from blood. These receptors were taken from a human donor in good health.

CDR3 nucleotide sequence: TGCGCCAGCAGCCAAGAGGTTTCGGTAGTGAATGAAAAACTGTTTTTT. Protein sequence: CASSQEVSVVNEKLFF. The chain is built from TRBV4-3 and TRBJ1-4; D not certain. This CDR3 has 16 amino acids. The germline CDR1 and CDR2 sequences are LGHNA and YSLEER. Trimming removed 0 bases from V and 5 bases from J, with 13 bases in between.

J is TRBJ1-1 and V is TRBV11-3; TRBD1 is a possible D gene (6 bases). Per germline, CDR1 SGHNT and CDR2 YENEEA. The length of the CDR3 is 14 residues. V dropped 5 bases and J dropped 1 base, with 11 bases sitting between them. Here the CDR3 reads CASSGGTPNTEAFF. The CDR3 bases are TGTGCCAGCAGCGGGGGGACACCGAACACTGAAGCTTTCTTT. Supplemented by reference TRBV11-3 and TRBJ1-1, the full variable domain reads EAGVVQSPRYKIIEKKQPVAFWCNPISGHNTLYWYLQNLGQGPELLIRYENEEAVDDSQLPKDRFSAERLKGVDSTLKIQPAELGDSAVYLCASSGGTPNTEAFFGQGTRLTVV.

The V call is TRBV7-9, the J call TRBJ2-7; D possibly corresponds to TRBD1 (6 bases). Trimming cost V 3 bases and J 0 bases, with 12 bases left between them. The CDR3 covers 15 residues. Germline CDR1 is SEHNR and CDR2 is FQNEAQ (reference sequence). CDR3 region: CASSFQGRTSYEQYF. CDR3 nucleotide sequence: TGTGCCAGCAGCTTCCAGGGGCGCACCTCCTACGAGCAGTACTTC.

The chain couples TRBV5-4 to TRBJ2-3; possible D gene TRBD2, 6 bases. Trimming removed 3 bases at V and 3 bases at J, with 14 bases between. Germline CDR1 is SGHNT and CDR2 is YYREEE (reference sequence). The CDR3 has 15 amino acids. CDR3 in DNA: TGTGCCAGCAGCTACCGGGACTCAATGACAGATACGCAGTATTTT. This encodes CASSYRDSMTDTQYF.

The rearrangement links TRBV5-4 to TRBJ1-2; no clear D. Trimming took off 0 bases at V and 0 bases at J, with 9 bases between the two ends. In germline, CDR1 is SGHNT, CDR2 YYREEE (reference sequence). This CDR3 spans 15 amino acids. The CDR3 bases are TGTGCCAGCAGCTTGGAGCCACCAACTAACTATGGCTACACCTTC. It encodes CASSLEPPTNYGYTF.

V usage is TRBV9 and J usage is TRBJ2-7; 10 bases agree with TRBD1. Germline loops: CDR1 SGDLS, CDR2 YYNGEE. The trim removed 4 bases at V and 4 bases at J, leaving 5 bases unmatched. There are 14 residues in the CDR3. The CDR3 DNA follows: TGTGCCAGCAGCCCGCGGGGACAGGGGTACGAGCAGTACTTC. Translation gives CASSPRGQGYEQYF. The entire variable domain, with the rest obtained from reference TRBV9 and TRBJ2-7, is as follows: DSGVTQTPKHLITATGQRVTLRCSPRSGDLSVYWYQQSLDQGLQFLIQYYNGEERAKGNILERFSAQQFPDLHSELNLSSLELGDSALYFCASSPRGQGYEQYFGPGTRLTVT.

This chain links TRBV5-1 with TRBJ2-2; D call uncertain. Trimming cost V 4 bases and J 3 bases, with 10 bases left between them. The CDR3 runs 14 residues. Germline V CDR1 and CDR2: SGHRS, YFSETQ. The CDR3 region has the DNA TGCGCCAGCAGCCCCCGTTCCGACACCGGGGAGCTGTTTTTT. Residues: CASSPRSDTGELFF.

The DNA for the CDR3 is TGTGCCAGCAGCTTATACCACTACGAGCAGTACTTC. Translating it yields CASSLYHYEQYF. The J gene is TRBJ2-7, the V gene TRBV7-9; D gene uncertain. There are 12 residues in the CDR3. Per germline, CDR1 SEHNR and CDR2 FQNEAQ (reference sequence). The V and J ends lost 2 bases and 3 bases respectively, with 5 bases between them.

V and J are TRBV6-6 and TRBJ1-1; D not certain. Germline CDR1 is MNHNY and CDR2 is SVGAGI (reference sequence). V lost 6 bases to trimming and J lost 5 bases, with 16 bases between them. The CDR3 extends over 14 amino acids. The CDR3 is CASSTDALGTEAFF. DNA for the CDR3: TGTGCCAGCAGCACGGACGCCCTAGGGACTGAAGCTTTCTTT.

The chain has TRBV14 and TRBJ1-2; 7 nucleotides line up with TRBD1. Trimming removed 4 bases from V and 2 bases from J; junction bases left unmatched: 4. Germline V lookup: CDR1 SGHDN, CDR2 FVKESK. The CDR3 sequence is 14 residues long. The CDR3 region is CASSLATGNYGYTF. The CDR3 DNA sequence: TGTGCCAGCAGCCTTGCGACAGGGAACTATGGCTACACCTTC. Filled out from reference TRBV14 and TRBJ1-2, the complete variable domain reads EAGVTQFPSHSVIEKGQTVTLRCDPISGHDNLYWYRRVMGKEIKFLLHFVKESKQDESGMPNNRFLAERTGGTYSTLKVQPAELEDSGVYFCASSLATGNYGYTFGSGTRLTVV.